The TCR beta chain described here comes from a study of T cells after yellow fever vaccination. The study's findings and limits: Abundant bulk-derived clonotypes could contaminate FACS-sorted repertoires. Some clonotypes, a small share, were shared between CD4 and CD8 compartments. The booster saw the reappearance of most primary-vaccination clones (more than 95% CD4, around 88% CD8).

CDR1 LNHDA and CDR2 SQIVND come from the germline V gene (reference sequence). The V and J ends lost 1 base and 5 bases, in that order; junction bases with no gene match: 4. The CDR3 loop spans 15 amino acids. TCRdb re-analysed the 5' RACE reads in MiXCR, keeping a single row per CDR3 protein. Counted here are approximately 510,000 distinct CDR3 sequences, just over 20% occurring once; the ten biggest clones make up roughly 16%. Remarks on this clonotype: Its antigen is still unknown.

This sequence was found in a man younger than 30 who received the YFV17D yellow fever vaccine. Sample: PBMCs, taken more than 20 days after the first yellow fever vaccination. V usage is TRBV19 and J usage is TRBJ1-5, with TRBD1 matching over 8 bases. The CDR3, as DNA: TGTGCCAGTAGTATAGGGACAGGGTTCTATCAGCCCCAGCATTTT. It encodes CASSIGTGFYQPQHF. Looking up the rest from reference TRBV19 and TRBJ1-5 gives the full variable domain: DGGITQSPKYLFRKEGQNVTLSCEQNLNHDAMYWYRQDPGQGLRLIYYSQIVNDFQKGDIAEGYSVSREKKESFPLTVTSAQKNPTAFYLCASSIGTGFYQPQHFGDGTRLSIL.